This T cell receptor (beta chain) was captured by sequencing in a study of CXCR3-negative and CXCR3-positive naive CD8 T cells. Overall study findings and caveats: Unlike memory cells, which differed, naive CXCR3-negative and CXCR3-positive cells had similar TRBV-TRBJ usage.

TRB cDNA was prepared as libraries by UMI-labeled 5' RACE. TCRdb reworked the 5' RACE reads into one entry per CDR3 protein, no DNA. The sample features about 41,000 distinct CDR3 sequences, with approximately 15% in its top ten. Of note for this clonotype: The antigen is undetermined.

Sequencing was done on a sample of memory CD8+ T cells from blood. This TCR was sampled from a human donor in good health. Some clones in this sample may be carry-over from other donors' samples.

CDR3 in amino acids: CASSVSGGSNQPQHF. This chain uses TRBV9 with TRBJ1-5; TCRdb picks TRBD1, but there is no DNA to check that call. CDR3 length: 15 amino acids. CDR1 and CDR2 (germline): SGDLS, YYNGEE.